A selection of T cell receptor beta chains follows, all from one sample in a study of regulatory T cells. Profiled with immunoSEQ multiplex PCR; TCRdb holds only in-frame clones, not every one. The table lists some 6,100 clones, more than 80% of them singletons, with 1.9% in the top ten. The sample comprised CD4+ Tregs sorted from blood. Receptors were obtained from a young adult with CD3G deficiency. The CDR3 runs from the conserved cysteine through the conserved F or W. The D gene is left open where the match is weak. Where a row states a size, it is once, few, many or the class of an expanded clone; other rows omit it.

v_gene	j_gene	abundance	d_gene	CDR3nt	CDR3aa
TRBV5-1	TRBJ2-3	-	-	TGCGCCAGCAGCATCGGGACTGACAAAGGAGATACGCAGTATTTT	CASSIGTDKGDTQYF
TRBV19	TRBJ1-5	-	TRBD1	TGTGCCAGTAGTCAGGGACAGTTCAATCAGCCCCAGCATTTT	CASSQGQFNQPQHF
TRBV21-1	TRBJ2-7	-	-	TGTGCCAGCAGTACAGAAACTAGCGGGGGTTACGACGAGCAGTACTTC	CASSTETSGGYDEQYF
TRBV7-9	TRBJ2-3	-	-	TGTGCCAGCAGCTTAATGGCAGGGACTACAGATACGCAGTATTTT	CASSLMAGTTDTQYF
TRBV7-8	TRBJ2-7	-	TRBD1	TGTGCCAGCAGCTTAAGACAGGGATACGAGCAGTACTTC	CASSLRQGYEQYF
TRBV5-1	TRBJ2-2	-	TRBD1	TGCGCCAGCAGCTTAGGACAGGGGGACACCGGGGAGCTGTTTTTT	CASSLGQGDTGELFF
TRBV27	TRBJ2-1	few	TRBD1	TGTGCCAGCCGCCCGGGACAGGGGTGGAATGAGCAGTTCTTC	CASRPGQGWNEQFF
TRBV5-1	TRBJ2-3	-	-	TGCGCCAGCAGCTTGGAACACCTCGGAGTAGATACGCAGTATTTT	CASSLEHLGVDTQYF
TRBV6-5	TRBJ2-7	-	-	TGTGCCAGCAGTCCTATAAAGGGAGGGGGCGAGCAGTACTTC	CASSPIKGGGEQYF
TRBV19	TRBJ1-1	-	TRBD1	TGTGCCAGTAGAAACAGGGGAATGAACACTGAAGCTTTCTTT	CASRNRGMNTEAFF
TRBV11-2	TRBJ1-1	-	-	TGTGCCAGCAGCTTAGGGGGTGTCAACACTGAAGCTTTCTTT	CASSLGGVNTEAFF
TRBV28	TRBJ2-7	-	-	TGTGCCAGCAGTTCCCCGGGGGTATTAGGCGAGCAGTACTTC	CASSSPGVLGEQYF
TRBV5-5	TRBJ2-7	-	TRBD2	TGTGCCAGCAGCCTATCAGCGGGACCCACCTACGAGCAGTACTTC	CASSLSAGPTYEQYF
TRBV4-1	TRBJ1-2	once	-	TGCGCCAGCAGCCGAGAACCATCGGGTCGGTACGGCTACACCTTC	CASSREPSGRYGYTF
TRBV19	TRBJ2-2	-	-	TGTGCCAGTAGCCGGACAACGAACACCGGGGAGCTGTTTTTT	CASSRTTNTGELFF
TRBV28	TRBJ2-7	-	-	TGTGCCAGCAGCCACGGGGGCGCCCCCGAGCAGTACTTC	CASSHGGAPEQYF
TRBV28	TRBJ2-1	once	TRBD2	TGTGCCAGCAGTGTGGTAGCGGGCTCCTACAATGAGCAGTTCTTC	CASSVVAGSYNEQFF
TRBV28	TRBJ1-5	-	TRBD1	TGTGCCAGCAGTTTAGGAAGACAGGGATTAAATCAGCCCCAGCATTTT	CASSLGRQGLNQPQHF
TRBV28	TRBJ2-7	-	TRBD2	TGTGCCAGCAGTGCTACTAGCGGGAACTCCTACGAGCAGTACTTC	CASSATSGNSYEQYF
TRBV11-2	TRBJ2-7	-	-	TGTGCCAGCAGCGTTTCTAGAGGCGAGCAGTACTTC	CASSVSRGEQYF
TRBV28	TRBJ2-1	-	TRBD2	TGTGCCAGCAGTTTATTCACGGGAGGGCCGGGTGAGCAGTTCTTC	CASSLFTGGPGEQFF
TRBV4-1	TRBJ2-3	few	-	TGCGCCAGCAGCCAAGGACTAAGGGGAGATACGCAGTATTTT	CASSQGLRGDTQYF
TRBV27	TRBJ1-1	-	-	TGTGCCAGCAGGAAAAACAGTGGGACTGAAGCTTTCTTT	CASRKNSGTEAFF
TRBV6-6	TRBJ2-5	-	TRBD2	TGTGCCAGCAGTCTCGGACTAGCCGAAGAGACCCAGTACTTC	CASSLGLAEETQYF
TRBV28	TRBJ2-7	-	TRBD2	TGTGCCAGCATTCAGCGGGAGCGGCACGAGCAGTACTTC	CASIQRERHEQYF
TRBV7-9	TRBJ2-3	-	TRBD2	TGTGCCAGCAGCAGGACTAGATCAGATACGCAGTATTTT	CASSRTRSDTQYF
TRBV5-1	TRBJ2-5	-	TRBD1	TGCGCCAGCAGCTTGAACAGGGGGGAGGAGGAGACCCAGTACTTC	CASSLNRGEEETQYF
TRBV5-1	TRBJ2-1	-	-	TGCGCCAGCAGCTTGGGGGGCGGAGGTGAGCAGTTCTTC	CASSLGGGGEQFF
TRBV28	TRBJ1-2	-	-	TGTGCCAGCAGTTTATCTTCCCAGGGTCAGTTCGGCTACACCTTC	CASSLSSQGQFGYTF
TRBV6-1	TRBJ1-2	-	TRBD1	TGTGCCAGCAGTGCAGGGGGCTATGGCTACACCTTC	CASSAGGYGYTF
TRBV18	TRBJ2-5	once	TRBD2	TGTGCCAGCTCGGAGCGACCCGGGACTAGCGGCCAAGAGACCCAGTACTTC	CASSERPGTSGQETQYF
TRBV5-1	TRBJ2-6	-	-	TGCGCCAGCAGCTTGGACAGCCCCGGGGCCAACGTCCTGACTTTC	CASSLDSPGANVLTF
TRBV5-1	TRBJ2-3	-	-	TGCGTCAGCAGCTTGGGGGTCACAGATACGCAGTATTTT	CVSSLGVTDTQYF
TRBV28	TRBJ1-5	-	-	TGTGCCAGCAGTTTTCTCCGGGGCTCAGCCCTCAATCAGCCCCAGCATTTT	CASSFLRGSALNQPQHF
TRBV5-1	TRBJ2-3	-	TRBD1	TGCGCCAGCAGCTTGGCCAGGGACAGCCTGCGAGGTACGCAGTATTTT	CASSLARDSLRGTQYF
TRBV5-1	TRBJ2-1	-	-	TGCGCCAGCAGCCCGAGGACGGATTACAATGAGCAGTTCTTC	CASSPRTDYNEQFF
TRBV28	TRBJ2-6	-	-	TGTGCCAGCAGCCCCCAGGGCGGTGGGGCCAACGTCCTGACTTTC	CASSPQGGGANVLTF
TRBV7-2	TRBJ2-7	-	-	TGTGCCAGCAGCTTAGCCTTATGGGGGGAAAACGAGCAGTACTTC	CASSLALWGENEQYF
TRBV7-9	TRBJ2-3	-	-	TGTGCCAGCAGCTCTTCGACTTGGGATACGCAGTATTTT	CASSSSTWDTQYF
TRBV5-1	TRBJ2-6	-	-	TGCGCCAGCAGTCCCGGGACTCTTATGGGGGCCAACGTCCTGACTTTC	CASSPGTLMGANVLTF
TRBV6-6	TRBJ1-5	-	-	TGTGCCAGCAGTCCAAAGAGGGGGCCCCAGCATTTT	CASSPKRGPQHF
TRBV10-3	TRBJ1-1	-	-	TGTGCCATCACCCCGGACCCTGGGGCTGAAGCTTTCTTT	CAITPDPGAEAFF